This TCR beta chain was profiled in a study of cytomegalovirus exposure and HLA in healthy donors. Study overall: Out of about 170 million T cells, an earlier analysis found fewer than 140 million unique TCR beta sequences in total.

13 Jbeta primers and 60 Vbeta primers were used for the PCR. TCRdb keeps only in-frame clones here, not all; method: immunoSEQ multiplex PCR. Of around 130,000 clones listed, 75% to 90% were seen once; the top ten hold 1.2%. The sequence was obtained from a female donor in good health and CMV-seronegative. What was sequenced was PBMCs.

The CDR3 loop is CASSFGQGPYEQYF. CDR3 sequence (DNA): TGTGCCAGCAGCTTCGGACAGGGCCCCTACGAGCAGTACTTC. The V gene is TRBV7-9, the J gene TRBJ2-7; 8 nucleotides agree with TRBD1. The CDR3 length is 14 residues. V lost 3 bases and J lost 2; bases outside the gene matches: 3. The germline V gene encodes CDR1 SEHNR and CDR2 FQNEAQ (reference sequence). Filled out from reference TRBV7-9 and TRBJ2-7, the complete variable domain reads DTGVSQNPRHKITKRGQNVTFRCDPISEHNRLYWYRQTLGQGPEFLTYFQNEAQLEKSRLLSDRFSAERPKGSFSTLEIQRTEQGDSAMYLCASSFGQGPYEQYFGPGTRLTVT.